This T cell receptor (beta chain) was sequenced in a study of blood T cell repertoires in COVID-19. For the study at large: Some COVID-19 samples were acute and others convalescent; all came from the United States, Italy and Spain. Nucleic acid was either cDNA or gDNA, and it came from T cells, B-cell-depleted T cells, or PBMCs.

From germline, CDR1 is SNHLY and CDR2 FYNNEI. Between the trimmed V and J ends, which lost 3 bases and 5 bases, there was a span of 26 bases. This CDR3 spans 18 amino acids. During active infection, Seattle patients enrolled and were then monitored through disease. Authors' analysis steps: From reference gene primer amplification, estimates of nucleated cell counts were derived. Profiling relied on immunoSEQ multiplex PCR, and the TCRdb table lists in-frame clones only, not all of them. From that table come the V and J calls and clone size; the DNA was used to work out D and trimming. This repertoire shows 140,000 or so clones, 70% to 80% found once; its top ten account for 5%.

Specimen: peripheral blood. The clonotype comes from a woman in her 70s with COVID-19, enrolled during active disease. V and J are TRBV2 and TRBJ2-7; TRBD2 might be the D (6 bases). The CDR3 DNA follows: TGTGCCAGCAGTGAGAGGGAGGAGGCAGAGGTATCCTTCGACGAGCAGTACTTC. It yields the protein CASSEREEAEVSFDEQYF.